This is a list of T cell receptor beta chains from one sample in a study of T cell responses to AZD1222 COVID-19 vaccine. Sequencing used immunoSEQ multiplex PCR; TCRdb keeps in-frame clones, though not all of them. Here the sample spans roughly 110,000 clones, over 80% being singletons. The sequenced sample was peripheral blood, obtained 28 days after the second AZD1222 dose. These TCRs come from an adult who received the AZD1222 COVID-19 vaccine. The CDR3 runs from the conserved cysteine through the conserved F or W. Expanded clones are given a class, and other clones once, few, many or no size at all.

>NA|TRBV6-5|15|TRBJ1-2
CASTSPGGTNYGYTF
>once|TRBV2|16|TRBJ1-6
CASSTQGYGTFSPLHF
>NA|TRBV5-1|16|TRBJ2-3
CASSLDLAGVGDTQYF
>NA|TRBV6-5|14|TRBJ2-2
CATMGQARGGELFF
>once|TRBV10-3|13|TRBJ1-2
CAISEGGNYGYTF
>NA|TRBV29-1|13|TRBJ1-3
CSVESGVGNTIYF
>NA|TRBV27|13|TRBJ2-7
CASSPEGCGEQYF
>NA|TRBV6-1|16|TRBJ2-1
CASSARGSGAYNEQFF
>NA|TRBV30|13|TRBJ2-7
CAWRRRAPSEQYF
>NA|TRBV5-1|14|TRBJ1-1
CASGSRQGQAEAFF
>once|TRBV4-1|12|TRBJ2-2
CASSQEIGELFF
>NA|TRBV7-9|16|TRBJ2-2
CASSGQREAYTGELFF
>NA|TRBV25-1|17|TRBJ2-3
CASSESRGLAGADTQYF
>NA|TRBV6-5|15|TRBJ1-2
CASSYRQAPNYGYTF
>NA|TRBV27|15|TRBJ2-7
CASSLGRDGNYEQYF
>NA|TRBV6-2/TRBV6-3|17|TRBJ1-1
CASSSPGQLLVHTEAFF
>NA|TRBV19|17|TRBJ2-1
CASRRLTTDALYNEQFF
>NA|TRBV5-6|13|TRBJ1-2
CASKRGARYGYTF
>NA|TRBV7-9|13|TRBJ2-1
CASSLSQSNEQFF
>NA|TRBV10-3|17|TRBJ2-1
CAISDTLQVLGGNEQFF
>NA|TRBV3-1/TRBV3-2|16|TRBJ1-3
CASSQVQAISGNTIYF
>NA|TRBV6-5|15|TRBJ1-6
CASSAQGPRNSPLHF
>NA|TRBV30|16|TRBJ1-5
CAWSPRAGVSNQPQHF
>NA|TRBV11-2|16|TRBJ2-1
CASSRRTGVIYNEQFF
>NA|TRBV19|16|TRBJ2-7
CASSIAGTGYSYEQYF
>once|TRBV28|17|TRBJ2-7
CASSGTGLAGGQYEQYF
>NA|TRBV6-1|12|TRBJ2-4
CASSDYGTIQYF
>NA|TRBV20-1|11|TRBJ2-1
CSAGGRAEQFF
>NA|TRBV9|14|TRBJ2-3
CASSGTRLTDTQYF
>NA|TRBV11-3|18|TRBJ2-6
CASSLGTGGNAGANVLTF
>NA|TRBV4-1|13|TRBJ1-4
CASSQDPDEKLFF
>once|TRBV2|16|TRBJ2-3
CASTERTSGGRDTQYF
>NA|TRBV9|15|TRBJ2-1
CASSPSGQAHNEQFF
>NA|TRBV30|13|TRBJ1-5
CACQGSSNQPQHF
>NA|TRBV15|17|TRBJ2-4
CATSRAGASGGERERYF
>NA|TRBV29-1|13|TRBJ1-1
CSVDGSLNTEAFF
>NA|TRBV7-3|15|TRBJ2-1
CASSLNAGVSDEQFF
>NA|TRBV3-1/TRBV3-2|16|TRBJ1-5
CASSQGQGGSNQPQHF
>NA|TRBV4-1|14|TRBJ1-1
CASSQVTANTEAFF
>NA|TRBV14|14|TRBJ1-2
CASSQGWQLYGYTF